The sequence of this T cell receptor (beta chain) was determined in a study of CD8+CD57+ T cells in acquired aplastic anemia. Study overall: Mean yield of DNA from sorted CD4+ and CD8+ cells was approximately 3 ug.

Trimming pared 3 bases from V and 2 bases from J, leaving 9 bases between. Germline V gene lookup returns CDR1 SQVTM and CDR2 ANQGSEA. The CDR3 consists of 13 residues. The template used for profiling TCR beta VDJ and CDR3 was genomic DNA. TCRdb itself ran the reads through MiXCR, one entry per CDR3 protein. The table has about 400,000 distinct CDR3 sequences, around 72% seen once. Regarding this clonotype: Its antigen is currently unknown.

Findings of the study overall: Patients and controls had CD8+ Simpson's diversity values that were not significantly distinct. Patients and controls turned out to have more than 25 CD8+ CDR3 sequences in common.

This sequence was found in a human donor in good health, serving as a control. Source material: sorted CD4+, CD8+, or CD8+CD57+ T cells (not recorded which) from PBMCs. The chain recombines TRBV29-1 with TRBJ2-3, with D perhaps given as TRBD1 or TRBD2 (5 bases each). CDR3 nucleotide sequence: TGCAGCGTTGAGGGACGCAACACAGATACGCAGTATTTT. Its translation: CSVEGRNTDTQYF.